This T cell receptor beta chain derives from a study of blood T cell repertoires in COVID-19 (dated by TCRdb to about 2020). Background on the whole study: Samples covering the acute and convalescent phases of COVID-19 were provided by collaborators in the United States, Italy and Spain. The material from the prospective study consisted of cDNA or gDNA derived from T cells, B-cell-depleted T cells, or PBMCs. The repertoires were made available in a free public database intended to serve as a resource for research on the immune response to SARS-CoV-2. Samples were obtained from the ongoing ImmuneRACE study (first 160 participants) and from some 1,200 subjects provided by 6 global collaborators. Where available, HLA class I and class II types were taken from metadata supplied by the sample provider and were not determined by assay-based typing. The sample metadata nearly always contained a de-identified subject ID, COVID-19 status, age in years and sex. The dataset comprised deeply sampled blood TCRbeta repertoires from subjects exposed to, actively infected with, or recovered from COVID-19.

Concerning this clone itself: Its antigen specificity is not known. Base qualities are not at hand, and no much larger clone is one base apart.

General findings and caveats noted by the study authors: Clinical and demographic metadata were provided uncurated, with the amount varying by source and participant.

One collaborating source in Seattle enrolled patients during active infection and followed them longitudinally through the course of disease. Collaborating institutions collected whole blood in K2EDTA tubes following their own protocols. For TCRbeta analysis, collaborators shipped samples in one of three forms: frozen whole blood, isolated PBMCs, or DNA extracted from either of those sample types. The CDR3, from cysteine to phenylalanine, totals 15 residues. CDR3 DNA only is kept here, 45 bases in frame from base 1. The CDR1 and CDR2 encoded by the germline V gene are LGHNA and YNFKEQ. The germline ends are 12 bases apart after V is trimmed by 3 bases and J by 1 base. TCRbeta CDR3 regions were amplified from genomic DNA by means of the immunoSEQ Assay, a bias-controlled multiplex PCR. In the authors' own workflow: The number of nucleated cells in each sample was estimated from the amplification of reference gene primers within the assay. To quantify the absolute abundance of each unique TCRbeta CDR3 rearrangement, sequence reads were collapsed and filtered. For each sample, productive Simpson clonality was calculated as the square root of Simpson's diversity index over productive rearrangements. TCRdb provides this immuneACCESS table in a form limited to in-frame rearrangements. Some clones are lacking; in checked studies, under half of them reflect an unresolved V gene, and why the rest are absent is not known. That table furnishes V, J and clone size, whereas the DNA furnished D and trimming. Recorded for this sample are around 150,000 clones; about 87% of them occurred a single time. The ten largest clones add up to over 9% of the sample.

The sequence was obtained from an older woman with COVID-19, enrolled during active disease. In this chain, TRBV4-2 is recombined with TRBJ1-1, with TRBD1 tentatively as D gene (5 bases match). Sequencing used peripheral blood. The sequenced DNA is TGTGCCAGCAGCCATAGCGGGACGGAGAACACTGAAGCTTTCTTT. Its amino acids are CASSHSGTENTEAFF.